This T cell receptor (beta chain) was sequenced during a study of blood T cell repertoires in COVID-19. As for the study in general: Sources were T cells, B-cell-depleted T cells, or PBMCs; the material itself was cDNA or gDNA.

The CDR3 is 14 residues long. CDR1 is SQVTM and CDR2 is ANQGSEA in the germline V gene. V was clipped by 6 bases and J by 5 bases, with 20 bases between them. Per the original methods: For nucleated cells, counts were estimated from reference gene primer amplification. The assay was immunoSEQ multiplex PCR, and TCRdb's table has in-frame clones only and misses some. The V and J calls and clone size come from that table; D and trimming were worked out from the DNA. Seen here are around 200,000 clones, approximately 86% observed once, and the top ten hold about 9.4%. Cohort allocation depended upon clinical history that participants reported.

Material: PBMCs or T cells enriched from blood (not recorded which). V usage is TRBV29-1 and J usage is TRBJ2-7, with D perhaps TRBD2 (5 bases). This TCR was sampled from a man aged 18 to 30 with acute COVID-19. The CDR3 bases are TGCAGCGTCCATCTCGAGGGTAATGGAAACGAGCAGTACTTC. Its translation is CSVHLEGNGNEQYF.